This is a list of T cell receptor beta chains from one sample in a study of blood T cells in healthy people across ages. TCRdb called the 5' RACE reads again in MiXCR, with one record for every CDR3 protein. Here the sample spans over a million distinct CDR3 sequences, around 45% being singletons. The sequencing input was blood. These receptors were taken from a woman aged 55 to 70 in good health. The CDR3 runs from the conserved cysteine through the conserved F or W. A D gene is named only where the DNA matches it firmly. Size is omitted from some rows. Given values are once, few, many or a class for expanded clones.

clone size,J gene,D gene,V gene,CDR3 length,CDR3 protein,CDR3 DNA
few,TRBJ2-7,.,TRBV28,14,CASSSGTWEDEQYF,TGTGCCAGCAGCTCCGGGACTTGGGAAGACGAGCAGTACTTC
few,TRBJ2-5,.,TRBV18,13,CASSPPVQETQYF,TGTGCCAGCTCACCACCGGTGCAAGAGACCCAGTACTTC
few,TRBJ2-5,.,TRBV27,13,CASSSVLGETQYF,TGTGCCAGCAGTTCTGTACTGGGGGAGACCCAGTACTTC
.,TRBJ2-1,TRBD1,TRBV27,16,CASSRWTGSSYNEQFF,TGTGCCAGCAGCCGATGGACAGGTAGCTCCTACAATGAGCAGTTCTTC
many,TRBJ2-3,TRBD2,TRBV29-1,14,CSVVLAGGRGTQYF,TGCAGCGTTGTGCTAGCGGGAGGGAGGGGTACGCAGTATTTT
few,TRBJ2-1,.,TRBV5-5,16,CASSLAVAVSYNEQFF,TGTGCCAGCAGCTTGGCCGTTGCGGTCTCCTACAATGAGCAGTTCTTC
.,TRBJ2-6,TRBD2,TRBV7-2,16,CASSLGGGVGANVLTF,TGTGCCAGCAGCTTAGGGGGGGGAGTTGGGGCCAACGTCCTGACTTTC
few,TRBJ2-5,.,TRBV5-1,13,CASSLTVPETQYF,TGCGCCAGCAGCCTAACAGTACCAGAGACCCAGTACTTC
few,TRBJ2-4,TRBD2,TRBV25-1,15,CASSGPGLGLREQYF,TGTGCCAGCAGTGGACCGGGACTAGGCCTCCGGGAGCAGTACTTC
.,TRBJ2-7,TRBD2,TRBV27,15,CASIGLAGGFYEQYF,TGTGCCAGCATAGGATTAGCGGGAGGGTTCTACGAGCAGTACTTC
.,TRBJ1-1,.,TRBV29-1,8,CSPNEAFF,TGCAGCCCGAATGAAGCTTTCTTT
.,TRBJ2-7,TRBD2,TRBV6-1,19,CASSASGLAGGISSYEQYF,TGTGCCAGCAGTGCATCCGGACTAGCGGGAGGGATTAGCTCCTACGAGCAGTACTTC
few,TRBJ2-3,.,TRBV20-1,11,CGAALVDTQYF,TGCGGCGCGGCACTGGTAGATACGCAGTATTTT
.,TRBJ2-3,.,TRBV10-2,17,CASTLTAAAPSTDTQYF,TGCGCCAGCACCCTGACCGCGGCAGCACCTAGCACAGATACGCAGTATTTT
few,TRBJ2-7,TRBD2,TRBV12-3/TRBV12-4,18,CASSFVRLAGGSSYEQYF,TGTGCCAGCAGTTTTGTTCGACTAGCGGGAGGGAGCTCCTACGAGCAGTACTTC
few,TRBJ2-7,.,TRBV12-3/TRBV12-4,16,CASSLYAATTIYEQYF,TGTGCCAGCAGTTTATACGCAGCAACTACCATCTACGAGCAGTACTTC
.,TRBJ1-2,TRBD1,TRBV20-1,14,CSARVEGGASGYTF,TGCAGTGCTAGAGTTGAAGGGGGCGCCTCTGGCTACACCTTC
.,TRBJ1-1,.,TRBV29-1,13,CSVRVGADTEAFF,TGCAGCGTTCGGGTGGGCGCGGACACTGAAGCTTTCTTT
.,TRBJ2-2,.,TRBV4-1,16,CASSHGASPNTGELFF,TGCGCCAGCAGCCACGGTGCTAGCCCGAACACCGGGGAGCTGTTTTTT
.,TRBJ2-1,.,TRBV15,15,CATSTWAWTNNEQFF,TGTGCCACCAGCACCTGGGCTTGGACCAACAATGAGCAGTTCTTC
.,TRBJ2-3,.,TRBV7-9,14,CVRGRARSTDTQYF,TGTGTCAGAGGAAGGGCCCGGAGCACAGATACGCAGTATTTT
.,TRBJ2-7,.,TRBV5-4,16,CASSSGDSFFSDEQYF,TGTGCCAGCAGCTCGGGAGACAGTTTTTTTAGTGACGAGCAGTACTTC
.,TRBJ1-2,TRBD1,TRBV9,14,CASSVEDRVDGYTF,TGTGCCAGCAGCGTCGAGGACAGGGTGGATGGCTACACCTTC
.,TRBJ2-1,TRBD2,TRBV14,17,CASSQAGGLLSYNEQFF,TGTGCCAGCAGCCAAGCGGGGGGACTTCTCTCCTACAATGAGCAGTTCTTC